This TCR beta chain was profiled in a study of blood T cell repertoires in COVID-19. The wider study: Acute and convalescent COVID-19 specimens originated in the United States, Italy and Spain. PBMCs, B-cell-depleted T cells, or T cells were the source of the cDNA or gDNA that made up the material.

In the source study's methods: Amplification with reference gene primers provided the estimates of nucleated cell counts. TCRdb keeps only in-frame clones here, not all; method: immunoSEQ multiplex PCR. V, J and clone size reflect that table, while D and trimming were determined from the DNA. This sample carries about 250,000 clones, roughly nine tenths of them seen once, and the ten largest clones take under 4%. The CDR3 covers 16 residues. The TCR originated in a man aged 18 to 30 with active or convalescent COVID-19. Sequencing input: peripheral blood. The rearrangement links TRBV21-1 to TRBJ2-1; the table's D gene call, TRBD1, was not cross checked with the DNA. TRBV21-1 is described as a pseudogene. CDR3 DNA: TGTGCCAGCAGCAAAGTTGACAGGGGGCCGTACAATGAGCAGTTCTTC. Its translation: CASSKVDRGPYNEQFF.